Below, one T cell receptor (beta chain) is given with its context. Its target is unknown. Between the trimmed V and J ends, which lost 2 bases and 7 bases, there was a span of 16 bases. Germline assignment: CDR1 SGHRS and CDR2 YFSETQ. The CDR3 totals 15 residues. This table comes from immunoSEQ multiplex PCR, and its TCRdb copy is limited to in-frame clones, with some not included. The sample records 90,000 to 120,000 clones, around nine tenths being singletons. The source of the sample is a study of T cell responses to AZD1222 COVID-19 vaccine. Study-level results: CD4 TCRs associated with vaccination spanned spike, dominating at 160-218 and 743-854. Just a handful of AZD1222 recipients were seropositive at baseline. Repertoires were sampled only after the peak T cell response. Donors, mostly white British, included more females; clonal diversity was possibly underestimated.

J is TRBJ2-1 and V is TRBV5-1, with D tentatively TRBD1 (5 bases). The receptor was derived from an adult who received the AZD1222 COVID-19 vaccine. This material consisted of peripheral blood, taken 28 days after the second AZD1222 dose. CDR3 nucleotides: TGCGCCAGCAGCTTAGGACATCTACAAGTAAATGAGCAGTTCTTC. Amino acids: CASSLGHLQVNEQFF.